Listed here are 2 T cell receptor beta chains from one sample, sequenced in a study of CD8 T cells in ankylosing spondylitis. Regarding the study as a whole: Apparently characteristic of ankylosing spondylitis blood was a TCR beta motif (fewer than ten highly homologous variants).

What these receptors recognize is not known. TCRdb used MiXCR to reprocess the 5' RACE reads, holding one entry per CDR3 protein. The sample includes around 490,000 distinct CDR3 sequences, about 5.4% of them seen just once. The specimen sequenced was blood, either unsorted or a sorted T cell fraction (not recorded which). The receptors here all came from a male donor with ankylosing spondylitis.

This clonotype was observed many times. V is TRBV24-1 and J is TRBJ2-1; the D gene is possibly TRBD2 (6 bases). CDR1 and CDR2 from the germline V gene are KGHDR and SFDVKD. The CDR3 covers 14 residues. The V end lost 0 bases, the J end lost 8 bases, and 10 bases lay between the germline ends. The chain's CDR3 is CATSDLFSGDEQFF. The CDR3 DNA reads TGTGCCACCAGTGATTTGTTTAGCGGCGATGAGCAGTTCTTC.

This rearrangement joins TRBV24-1 to TRBJ2-3; TRBD2 is a possible D gene (5 bases). CDR1 is KGHDR and CDR2 is SFDVKD in the germline V gene. CDR3 size: 17 residues. Trimming shortened V by 0 bases and J by 0 bases, and 12 bases separated the two germline ends. CDR3 sequence (DNA): TGTGCCACCAGTGATTTGAGGAGCGGTACTAGCACAGATACGCAGTATTTT. Protein: CATSDLRSGTSTDTQYF.